The present T cell receptor beta chain was sequenced within a study of cytomegalovirus exposure and HLA in healthy donors. Study outcomes and limitations: A further, later analysis showed that HLA-associated TCR beta chains (compared with equally common others) were more clonally expanded.

Note on this clone: Its antigen is currently unknown.

A multiplex PCR was run with 60 Vbeta primers and 13 Jbeta primers. Method: immunoSEQ multiplex PCR; TCRdb's copy keeps in-frame clones and lacks some. The sample shows 95,000 to 110,000 clones, roughly 79% of them seen only once. The germline gives CDR1 MNHNY, CDR2 SVGAGI (reference sequence). The CDR3 loop spans 14 amino acids. The V end was cut by 4 bases, the J end by 3 bases, with 12 bases between. The sample comprised PBMCs. The chain carries TRBV6-6 and TRBJ1-1; D remains unclear. This receptor was identified in a man between 60 and 75 years old in good health and CMV-seropositive. CDR3: CASSSDEEDTEAFF. CDR3 DNA sequence: TGTGCCAGCAGTTCGGACGAGGAGGACACTGAAGCTTTCTTT.